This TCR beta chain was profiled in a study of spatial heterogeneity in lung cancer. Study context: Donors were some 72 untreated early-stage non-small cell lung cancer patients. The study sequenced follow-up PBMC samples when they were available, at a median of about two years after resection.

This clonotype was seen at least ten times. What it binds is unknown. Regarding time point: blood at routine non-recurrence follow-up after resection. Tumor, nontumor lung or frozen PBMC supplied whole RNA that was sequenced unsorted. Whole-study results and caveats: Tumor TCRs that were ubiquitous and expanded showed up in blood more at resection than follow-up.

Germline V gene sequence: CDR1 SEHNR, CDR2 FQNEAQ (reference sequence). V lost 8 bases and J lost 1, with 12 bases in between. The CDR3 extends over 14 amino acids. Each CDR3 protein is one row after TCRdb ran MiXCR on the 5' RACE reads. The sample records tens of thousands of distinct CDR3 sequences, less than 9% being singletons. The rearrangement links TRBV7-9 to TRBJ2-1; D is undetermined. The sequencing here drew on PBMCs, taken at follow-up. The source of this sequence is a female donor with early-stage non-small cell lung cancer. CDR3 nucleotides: TGTGCCAGCGCGTGGGTCCTATCCTACAATGAGCAGTTCTTC. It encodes CASAWVLSYNEQFF.